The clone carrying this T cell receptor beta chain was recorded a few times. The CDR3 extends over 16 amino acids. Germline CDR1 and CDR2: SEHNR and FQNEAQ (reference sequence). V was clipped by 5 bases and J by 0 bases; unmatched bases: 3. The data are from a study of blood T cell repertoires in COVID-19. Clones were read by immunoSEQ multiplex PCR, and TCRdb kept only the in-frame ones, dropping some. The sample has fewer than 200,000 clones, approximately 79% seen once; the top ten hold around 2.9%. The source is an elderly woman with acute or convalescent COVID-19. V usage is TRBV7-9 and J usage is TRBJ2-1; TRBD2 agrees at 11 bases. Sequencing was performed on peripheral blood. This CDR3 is CASSDTSGSSYNEQFF. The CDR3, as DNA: TGTGCCAGCAGCGATACTAGCGGGAGCTCCTACAATGAGCAGTTCTTC.